The 21 T cell receptor beta chains listed next were all sequenced from one sample in a study of identical twins. Via MiXCR, TCRdb re-called the 5' RACE reads, giving one row per CDR3 protein. The profile covers a few hundred thousand distinct CDR3 sequences, with over 12% appearing a single time and roughly 0.42% taken by the ten largest. This sample also belongs to another study, concerning yellow fever vaccine responses in identical twins.

What was sequenced was CD4+ T cells sorted from blood. These receptors all stem from a woman younger than 30 in good health.

This clonotype was counted a few times. The chain joins TRBV7-3 to TRBJ2-5; D not resolved. The germline CDR1 and CDR2 sequences are SGHTA and FQGTGA. Trimming cost V 3 bases and J 4 bases, with 9 bases left between them. The CDR3 runs 13 residues. In DNA form, the CDR3 reads TGTGCCAGCAGCTTTCAGGCTGGAGAGACCCAGTACTTC. It yields the protein CASSFQAGETQYF.

This clonotype was counted only a few times. CDR3 region: CAISGAFVRQSNQPQHF. The CDR3 nucleotides are TGTGCCATCAGTGGGGCCTTCGTGAGACAGAGCAATCAGCCCCAGCATTTT. The chain carries TRBV10-3 and TRBJ1-5; maybe TRBD1 (5 bases). The V end was cut by 4 bases, the J end by 1 base, with 17 bases between. This CDR3 spans 17 amino acids. Germline-derived CDR1 and CDR2 are ENHRY and SYGVKD.

This clonotype appeared a few times. The J gene is TRBJ2-7, the V gene TRBV11-2; 9 nucleotides align to TRBD2. CDR3 length equals 15 residues. CDR1 is SGHAT and CDR2 is FQNNGV in the germline V gene. Trimming removed 5 bases from V and 0 bases from J; junction bases left unmatched: 5. Here the CDR3 DNA reads TGTGCCAGCAGCAACCTAGCGGGGTCCTCCTACGAGCAGTACGTC. This encodes CASSNLAGSSYEQYV.

This chain uses TRBV5-6 with TRBJ2-1; 15 bases agree with TRBD2. J gave up 9 bases and V 4 bases, and 17 bases lay outside the gene matches. CDR1 is SGHDT, CDR2 YYEEEE, per germline. This CDR3 region has 19 residues. In DNA, the CDR3 is TGTGCCAGCAGCCAGCCGGGGACTAGCGGGGGGTCCGGGCGGAGTGAGCAGTTCTTC. It translates to CASSQPGTSGGSGRSEQFF.

This chain connects TRBV5-1 to TRBJ2-7, with 12 positions matching TRBD2. The CDR3 is made up of 17 amino acids. The J segment lost 6 bases and the V segment lost 2 bases, leaving 12 bases of the junction unmatched. Germline V gives CDR1 SGHRS, CDR2 YFSETQ. The CDR3 spells CASSFHGETSGSGEQYF. The CDR3 DNA follows: TGCGCCAGCAGCTTTCATGGCGAGACTAGCGGGAGTGGCGAGCAGTACTTC.

CDR3 sequence reads: CASSLDVWLATQYF. For the CDR3, the DNA is TGTGCCAGCAGCTTGGACGTGTGGTTAGCTACGCAGTATTTT. This rearrangement joins TRBV7-2 to TRBJ2-3; unclear D gene. V was cut by 3 bases and J by 8 bases, with 15 bases left in between. Germline V gene lookup returns CDR1 SGHTA and CDR2 FQGNSA. The CDR3 runs to 14 residues.

This clonotype was seen more than once but under ten times. The V gene is TRBV2, the J gene TRBJ2-2, with 7 nucleotides matching TRBD1. Germline CDR1 and CDR2: SNHLY and FYNNEI. Unmatched junction bases numbered 4, after V lost 6 bases and J lost 6 bases. This CDR3 is 13 amino acids long. The DNA of the CDR3 is TGTGCCAGCAGAGTACAGGGGTCCGGGGAGCTGTTTTTT. This gives the protein CASRVQGSGELFF.

The chain carries TRBV25-1 and TRBJ2-3; D gene uncertain. This CDR3 has 18 residues. Trimming took off 4 bases at V and 4 bases at J, with 24 bases between the two ends. Germline loops: CDR1 MGHDK, CDR2 SYGVNS. CDR3 sequence (DNA): TGTGCCAGCAGTGTCGGCTCAACCGTCCCTATGAGTGCAGATACGCAGTATTTT. Translated, it gives CASSVGSTVPMSADTQYF.

This clonotype occurred a few times. V gene TRBV4-1 combines with J gene TRBJ2-6; 11 nucleotides agree with TRBD2. The length of the CDR3 is 17 residues. The V and J ends lost 4 bases and 0 bases, in that order; junction bases with no gene match: 2. Germline loops: CDR1 MGHRA, CDR2 YSYEKL. In DNA form, the CDR3 reads TGCGCCAGCAGCCGACTAGCGGGATTCTCTGGGGCCAACGTCCTGACTTTC. This encodes CASSRLAGFSGANVLTF.

This chain joins TRBV9 and TRBJ1-5; TRBD1 aligns across 8 bases. Germline CDR1 is SGDLS and CDR2 is YYNGEE. The CDR3 spans 14 residues. The ends lost 5 bases at V and 6 bases at J; junction bases unmatched: 7. CDR3 loop: CASSPTGGTQPQHF. DNA of the CDR3: TGTGCCAGCAGTCCCACAGGGGGAACTCAGCCCCAGCATTTT. The full variable domain, rest sourced from reference TRBV9 and TRBJ1-5, is DSGVTQTPKHLITATGQRVTLRCSPRSGDLSVYWYQQSLDQGLQFLIQYYNGEERAKGNILERFSAQQFPDLHSELNLSSLELGDSALYFCASSPTGGTQPQHFGDGTRLSIL.

CDR3 region: CASSSIRDRVLEQFF. Here the CDR3 DNA reads TGTGCCAGCAGCTCGATCCGGGACAGGGTGCTTGAGCAGTTCTTC. The V gene is TRBV7-2, the J gene TRBJ2-1; TRBD1 agrees at 9 bases. V trimming: 4 bases; J trimming: 9 bases; junction bases outside the gene matches: 10. The CDR3 contains 15 residues. CDR1 is SGHTA, CDR2 FQGNSA, per germline.

The table lists this clonotype with a few counts. V is TRBV6-2 or TRBV6-3 and J is TRBJ2-7, with 7 nucleotides matching TRBD1. Germline V gives CDR1 MNHEY, CDR2 SVGEGT. The CDR3 spans 14 residues. J gave up 2 bases and V 6 bases, and 7 bases lay outside the gene matches. In nucleotides, the CDR3 is TGTGCCAGCAGGGAACGACAGGGCCCCTACGAGCAGTACGTC. Translating gives CASRERQGPYEQYV.

In DNA, the CDR3 is TGTGCCAGTAGTATAAAGGGGGGGAACTCACCCCTCCACTTT. Amino acids: CASSIKGGNSPLHF. J is TRBJ1-6 and V is TRBV19; D may be TRBD1 (6 bases). CDR1 is LNHDA, CDR2 SQIVND, per germline (reference sequence). V was clipped by 2 bases and J by 10 bases, with 12 bases between them. The CDR3 loop spans 14 amino acids.

J is TRBJ1-1 and V is TRBV6-1, with TRBD1 as a possible D gene (5 bases). The V end was cut by 7 bases, the J end by 1 base, with 13 bases between. Per the germline V gene, CDR1 is MNHNS and CDR2 is SASEGT. The CDR3 runs to 14 residues. This chain's CDR3 is CASTPGTGNTEAFF. DNA for the CDR3: TGTGCCAGCACTCCCGGGACGGGGAACACTGAAGCTTTCTTT.

This clonotype was picked up a small number of times. J is TRBJ1-2 and V is TRBV5-1; D remains ambiguous. The CDR3 has 15 residues. Germline CDR1 is SGHRS and CDR2 is YFSETQ. Between the trimmed V and J ends, which lost 4 bases and 7 bases, there was a span of 20 bases. CDR3 DNA sequence: TGCGCCAGCAGCGCAGGAGGACCCAGCCTTTCTGGCTACACCTTC. Translated, it gives CASSAGGPSLSGYTF.

A remark on this clonotype: An end of the junction does not agree with germline; a read error may underlie this. J is TRBJ2-7 and V is TRBV5-1; D is possibly TRBD1 or TRBD2 (5 bases each). Germline CDR1 is SGHRS and CDR2 is YFSETQ. The CDR3 length is 14 residues. The CDR3 spells CASSLAWGSYVQYF. CDR3 sequence (DNA): TGCGCCAGCAGCTTGGCTTGGGGGTCCTACGTGCAGTACTTC.

The rearrangement joins TRBV24-1 to TRBJ2-1, with 8 bases that match TRBD1. There are 14 residues in the CDR3. Germline V CDR1 and CDR2: KGHDR, SFDVKD. Losses at the gene ends were 1 base for V and 14 bases for J; bases not matched to a gene: 9. The CDR3 DNA sequence: TGTGCCACCAGTGATTTAGGCACAGGGGGACAAGAGTTCTTC. It yields the protein CATSDLGTGGQEFF.

This clonotype turned up a few times. The chain has TRBV10-1 and TRBJ2-3; TRBD1 matches at 9 bases. This CDR3 region has 15 residues. The V and J ends lost 6 bases and 2 bases, in that order; junction bases with no gene match: 6. Germline CDR1 WNHNN, CDR2 SYGVQD (reference sequence). The CDR3: CASRSGTGPTDTQYF. For the CDR3, the DNA is TGCGCCAGCAGATCCGGGACAGGGCCCACAGATACGCAGTATTTT.

The chain has TRBV3-1 and TRBJ2-1; 9 nucleotides line up with TRBD2. The J segment lost 9 bases and the V segment lost 4 bases, leaving 13 bases of the junction unmatched. CDR1 is LGHDT, CDR2 YNNKEL, per germline (reference sequence). The CDR3 spans 16 residues. The CDR3 bases are TGTGCCAGCAGCCCCCAGGGCTCTAGCGGGGTTATTGAGCAGTTCTTC. Amino acids: CASSPQGSSGVIEQFF.

This chain uses TRBV12-3 or TRBV12-4 with TRBJ1-6, with D possibly being TRBD1 (5 bases). Trimming removed 6 bases from V and 4 bases from J, with 13 bases in between. The CDR3 loop spans 15 amino acids. The CDR3 bases are TGTGCCAGCAGCCCGACAGTCACTTATAATTCACCCCTCCACTTT. Its protein product is CASSPTVTYNSPLHF.

This clonotype was recorded at least ten times. The genes are TRBV3-1 and TRBJ2-7; TRBD2 matches at 7 bases. Trimming removed 4 bases from V and 6 bases from J; junction bases left unmatched: 9. This CDR3 comprises 14 residues. Per germline, CDR1 LGHDT and CDR2 YNNKEL (reference sequence). CDR3 protein: CASSPRTRGSEQYF. CDR3 DNA sequence: TGTGCCAGCAGCCCCCGGACTAGGGGCTCCGAGCAGTACTTC.